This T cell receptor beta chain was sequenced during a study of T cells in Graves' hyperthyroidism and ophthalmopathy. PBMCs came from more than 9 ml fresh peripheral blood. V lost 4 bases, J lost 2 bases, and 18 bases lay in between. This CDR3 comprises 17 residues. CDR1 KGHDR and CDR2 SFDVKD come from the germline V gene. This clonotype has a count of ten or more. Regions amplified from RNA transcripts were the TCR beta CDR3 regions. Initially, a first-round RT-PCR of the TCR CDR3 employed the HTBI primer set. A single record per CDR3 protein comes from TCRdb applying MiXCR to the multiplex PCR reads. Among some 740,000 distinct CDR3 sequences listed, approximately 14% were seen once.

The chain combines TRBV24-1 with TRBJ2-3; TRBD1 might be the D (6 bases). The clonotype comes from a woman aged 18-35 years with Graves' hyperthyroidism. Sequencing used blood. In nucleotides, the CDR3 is TGTGCCACCAGTGACCCCGGTGGACGGGACAACACAGATACGCAGTATTTT. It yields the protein CATSDPGGRDNTDTQYF.